This T cell receptor (beta chain) came from a study of post-analysis software for immune sequencing data. Study-wide points: The five TRBV segments detected at higher frequency in patients than in controls included TRBV5-6, TRBV5-1 and TRBV20-1.

Each TCR beta cDNA library carried unique molecular identifiers. Each CDR3 protein is one row after TCRdb ran MiXCR on the PCR reads. The repertoire holds hundreds of thousands of distinct CDR3 sequences, with 44% as singletons. Note on this clonotype: No antigen is known for it.

V shed 0 bases, J shed 0 bases, and the junction held 15 bases outside the gene matches. CDR1 and CDR2 from the germline V gene are SGDLS and YYNGEE. CDR3 length: 20 residues. The TCR originated in a girl aged 10-17 years with multiple sclerosis. The rearrangement links TRBV9 to TRBJ2-1; 7 bases fit TRBD2. Sequenced: blood. For the CDR3, the DNA is TGTGCCAGCAGCGTAGTGGGGGGGGGTACCCAACGATTCTCCTACAATGAGCAGTTCTTC. This codes for CASSVVGGGTQRFSYNEQFF.